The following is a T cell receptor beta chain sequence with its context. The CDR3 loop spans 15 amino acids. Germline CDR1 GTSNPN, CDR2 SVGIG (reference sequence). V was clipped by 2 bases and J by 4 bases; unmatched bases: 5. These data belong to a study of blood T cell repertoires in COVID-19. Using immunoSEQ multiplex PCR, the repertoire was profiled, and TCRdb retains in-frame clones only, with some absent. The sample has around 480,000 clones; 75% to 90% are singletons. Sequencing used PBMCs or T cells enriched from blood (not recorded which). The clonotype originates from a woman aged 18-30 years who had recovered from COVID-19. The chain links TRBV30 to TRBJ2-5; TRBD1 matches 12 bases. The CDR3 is CAWSPGTGGRETQYF. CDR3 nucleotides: TGTGCCTGGAGTCCCGGGACAGGGGGCCGAGAGACCCAGTACTTC.